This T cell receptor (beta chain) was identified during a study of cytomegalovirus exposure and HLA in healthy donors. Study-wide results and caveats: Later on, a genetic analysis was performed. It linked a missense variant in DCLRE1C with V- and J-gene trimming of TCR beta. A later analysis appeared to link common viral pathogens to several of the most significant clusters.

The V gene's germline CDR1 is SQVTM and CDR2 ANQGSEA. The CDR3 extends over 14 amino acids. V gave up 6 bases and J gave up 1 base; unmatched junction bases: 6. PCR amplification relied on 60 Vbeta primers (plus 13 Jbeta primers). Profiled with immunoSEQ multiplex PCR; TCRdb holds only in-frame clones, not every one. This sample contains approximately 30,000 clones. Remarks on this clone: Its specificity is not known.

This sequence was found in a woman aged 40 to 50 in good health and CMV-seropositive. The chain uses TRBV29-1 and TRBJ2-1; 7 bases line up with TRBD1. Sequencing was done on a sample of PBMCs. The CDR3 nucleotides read TGCAGCGTCCTCCGGACAGGTTCCTACAATGAGCAGTTCTTC. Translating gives CSVLRTGSYNEQFF.